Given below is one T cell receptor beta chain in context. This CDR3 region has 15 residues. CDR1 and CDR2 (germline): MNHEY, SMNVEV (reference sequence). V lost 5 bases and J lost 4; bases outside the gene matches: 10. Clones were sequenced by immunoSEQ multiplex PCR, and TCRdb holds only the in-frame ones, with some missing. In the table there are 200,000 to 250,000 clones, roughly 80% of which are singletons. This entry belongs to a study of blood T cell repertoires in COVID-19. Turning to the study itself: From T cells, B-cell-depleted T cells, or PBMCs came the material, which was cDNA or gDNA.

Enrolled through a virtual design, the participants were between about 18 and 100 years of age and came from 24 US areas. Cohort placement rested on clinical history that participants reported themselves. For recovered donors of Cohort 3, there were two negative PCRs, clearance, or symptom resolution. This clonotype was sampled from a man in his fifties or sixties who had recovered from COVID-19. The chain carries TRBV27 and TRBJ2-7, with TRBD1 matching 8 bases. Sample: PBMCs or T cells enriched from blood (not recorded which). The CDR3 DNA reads TGTGCCAGCAGTCCTCAGGGGGCTTTCGTGTACGAGCAGTACTTC. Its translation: CASSPQGAFVYEQYF.